Sequencing of this TCR beta chain was carried out in a study of cytomegalovirus exposure and HLA in healthy donors. Study-wide results and limits: TRBV6-2, TRBV6-3 and other indistinguishable V segments were excluded.

13 Jbeta primers and 60 Vbeta primers were used for the PCR. TCRdb keeps only in-frame clones here, not all; method: immunoSEQ multiplex PCR. The record lists 45,000 to 55,000 clones, of which the ten most abundant hold approximately 9.9%. In the case of this clone: Antigen: not known.

J was trimmed by 9 bases and V by 0 bases; bases with no gene match: 12. The CDR3 is made up of 16 amino acids. The germline V gene has CDR1 SGDLS and CDR2 YYNGEE. The origin of this receptor is a woman aged 45-60 years in good health and CMV-seropositive. The V and J genes are TRBV9 and TRBJ2-5, with TRBD1 matching 9 bases. The specimen sequenced was PBMCs. CDR3 sequence (DNA): TGTGCCAGCAGCGTAGGGTCGGGGACAGGGTTGGAGGCCCAGTACTTC. Its protein product is CASSVGSGTGLEAQYF.